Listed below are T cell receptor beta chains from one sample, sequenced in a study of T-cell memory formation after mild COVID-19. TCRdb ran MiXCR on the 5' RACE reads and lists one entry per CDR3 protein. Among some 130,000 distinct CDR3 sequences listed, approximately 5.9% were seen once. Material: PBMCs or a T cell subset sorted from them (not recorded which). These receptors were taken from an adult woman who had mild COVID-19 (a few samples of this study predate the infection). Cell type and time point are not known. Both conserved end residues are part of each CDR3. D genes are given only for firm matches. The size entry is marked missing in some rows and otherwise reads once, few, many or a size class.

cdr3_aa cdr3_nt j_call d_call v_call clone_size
CASSLGQGGMGNQPQHF TGCGCCAGCAGCTTGGGTCAGGGAGGTATGGGCAATCAGCCCCAGCATTTT TRBJ1-5 . TRBV5-1 .
CASSYDRGVNTEAFF TGTGCCAGCAGTTACGACAGGGGGGTGAACACTGAAGCTTTCTTT TRBJ1-1 TRBD1 TRBV6-5 many
CASSSTGWETQYF TGTGCCAGCAGCTCTACTGGCTGGGAGACCCAGTACTTC TRBJ2-5 . TRBV5-5 many
CASRRTEDGELFF TGTGCCAGCAGAAGGACAGAGGACGGGGAGCTGTTTTTT TRBJ2-2 . TRBV12-3/TRBV12-4 many
CASSGRRNYEQYF TGTGCCAGCAGCGGTAGGAGAAACTACGAGCAGTACTTC TRBJ2-7 . TRBV7-9 .
CSGQRGSSYNEQFF TGCAGTGGACAGCGGGGGAGCTCCTACAATGAGCAGTTCTTC TRBJ2-1 TRBD2 TRBV20-1 .
CAWRIGPNTEAFF TGTGCCTGGAGAATTGGACCGAACACTGAAGCTTTCTTT TRBJ1-1 . TRBV30 .
CASSFPRRGGGNEQFF TGTGCCAGCAGCTTCCCGCGTCGAGGTGGTGGGAATGAGCAGTTCTTC TRBJ2-1 . TRBV7-9 many
CASSNGLRTDTQYF TGCGCCAGCAGCAACGGACTGCGCACAGATACGCAGTATTTT TRBJ2-3 . TRBV5-1 few
CASSFGGPVELFF TGTGCCAGCAGTTTTGGGGGACCGGTTGAGCTGTTTTTT TRBJ2-2 . TRBV12-3/TRBV12-4 .